This entry lists 27 T cell receptor beta chains sequenced from one sample in a study of cytomegalovirus exposure and HLA in healthy donors. PCR was performed using 60 Vbeta and 13 Jbeta primers. Profiling relied on immunoSEQ multiplex PCR, and the TCRdb table lists in-frame clones only, not all of them. The sample comprises 190,000 or so clones, approximately 79% of which are singletons, and less than 2% rests with the top ten. The sequenced material came from PBMCs. The receptors stem from a girl under 18 in good health and CMV-seropositive.

This chain uses TRBV10-3 with TRBJ1-2; the D is unclear. The CDR3 totals 15 residues. Germline CDR1 and CDR2: ENHRY and SYGVKD. V dropped 0 bases and J dropped 4 bases, with 12 bases sitting between them. Here the CDR3 DNA reads TGTGCCATCAGTGAGTCTGGCGGGGTAATCTATGGCTACACCTTC. Translated, it gives CAISESGGVIYGYTF.

The chain recombines TRBV5-1 with TRBJ1-2; perhaps TRBD1 as D (5 bases). Looked up from germline, CDR1 is SGHRS and CDR2 is YFSETQ. The CDR3 covers 16 residues. Trimming took off 0 bases at V and 8 bases at J, with 20 bases between the two ends. Here the CDR3 reads CASSLGQGLDFRGYTF. CDR3 DNA: TGCGCCAGCAGCTTGGGGCAGGGTTTGGATTTTCGGGGCTACACCTTC.

This clone was seen a single time. This chain uses TRBV4-1 with TRBJ2-5, with 13 bases identical to TRBD2. J was trimmed by 5 bases and V by 0 bases; bases with no gene match: 9. Germline loops: CDR1 MGHRA, CDR2 YSYEKL. The CDR3 contains 18 residues. The DNA for the CDR3 is TGCGCCAGCAGCCAAGATGGACTAGCGGGGGTACGATGGGAGACCCAGTACTTC. This sequence encodes CASSQDGLAGVRWETQYF.

This rearrangement joins TRBV9 to TRBJ2-7; 10 bases align to TRBD2. Germline CDR1 and CDR2: SGDLS and YYNGEE. With V trimmed by 0 bases and J by 13 bases, 7 bases remained unmatched. CDR3 length: 13 residues. The CDR3, as DNA: TGTGCCAGCAGCGTAGATCTAGCGGGGGTTATATACTTC. Protein product: CASSVDLAGVIYF.

The chain has TRBV4-1 and TRBJ1-3; possible D gene TRBD1, 6 bases. CDR3 length equals 15 residues. The V end was cut by 2 bases, the J end by 8 bases, with 16 bases between. The germline CDR1 and CDR2 sequences are MGHRA and YSYEKL. The CDR3 loop is CASSQMGALPDTIYF. DNA for the CDR3: TGCGCCAGCAGCCAAATGGGGGCCCTTCCGGACACCATATATTTT.

The V call is TRBV5-6, the J call TRBJ1-2, with D possibly being TRBD1 (5 bases). The germline V gene encodes CDR1 SGHDT and CDR2 YYEEEE. The CDR3 length is 13 residues. Trimming left V 0 bases short and J 8 bases short, with 11 bases between. CDR3 sequence: CASSLGEGSGYTF. CDR3 DNA: TGTGCCAGCAGCTTGGGGGAGGGGAGCGGCTACACCTTC.

This chain connects TRBV29-1 to TRBJ2-7; 7 bases match TRBD1. The CDR3 totals 11 residues. Looked up from germline, CDR1 is SQVTM and CDR2 is ANQGSEA. Germline trimming cut 6 bases from V and 3 bases from J; bases unmatched to any gene: 2. The CDR3 protein is CSVDRDYEQYF. In DNA form, the CDR3 reads TGCAGCGTCGACAGGGACTACGAGCAGTACTTC.

This chain joins TRBV5-5 and TRBJ1-3; D perhaps matches TRBD1 (6 bases). This CDR3 comprises 14 residues. Germline values: CDR1 SGHKS, CDR2 YYEKEE (reference sequence). V was clipped by 3 bases and J by 4 bases, with 11 bases between them. In nucleotides, the CDR3 is TGTGCCAGCAGCTCCACAGGGTCAGGAAACACCATATATTTT. Its protein product is CASSSTGSGNTIYF. The full variable domain, its missing parts supplied by reference TRBV5-5 and TRBJ1-3, is DAGVTQSPTHLIKTRGQQVTLRCSPISGHKSVSWYQQVLGQGPQFIFQYYEKEERGRGNFPDRFSARQFPNYSSELNVNALLLGDSALYLCASSSTGSGNTIYFGEGSWLTVV.

The V call is TRBV2, the J call TRBJ2-1; D gene uncertain. The CDR3 runs 16 residues. V was pared by 0 bases and J by 0 bases, with 9 bases between. Germline CDR1 SNHLY, CDR2 FYNNEI. The CDR3 coding sequence is TGTGCCAGCAGTGAAGCATCGGCTAGCTCCTACAATGAGCAGTTCTTC. It specifies CASSEASASSYNEQFF.

This chain joins TRBV6-5 and TRBJ1-1; no clear D. The CDR3 length is 15 residues. The V gene's germline CDR1 is MNHEY and CDR2 SVGAGI. Trimming removed 1 base from V and 8 bases from J, with 17 bases in between. This chain's CDR3 is CASSYYGRAAAEAFF. As DNA, the CDR3 is TGTGCCAGCAGTTACTACGGGCGGGCAGCCGCAGAAGCTTTCTTT.

The rearrangement links TRBV2 to TRBJ2-5; TRBD2 might be the D (5 bases). Trimming cost V 10 bases and J 4 bases, with 16 bases left between them. Germline lookup yields CDR1 SNHLY and CDR2 FYNNEI. The CDR3 spans 13 residues. This chain's CDR3 is CATTLGSVETQYF. For the CDR3, the DNA is TGTGCCACCACACTAGGGTCGGTAGAGACCCAGTACTTC.

This clone was seen just once. The chain recombines TRBV15 with TRBJ2-1, with a weak D call TRBD1 (6 bases). The CDR3 is made up of 15 amino acids. Trimming shortened V by 3 bases and J by 7 bases, and 16 bases separated the two germline ends. CDR1 LNHNV and CDR2 YYDKDF come from the germline V gene (reference sequence). In DNA form, the CDR3 reads TGTGCCACCAGCAGCCCCCTGGGGGCCCAGAATGAGCAGTTCTTC. This sequence encodes CATSSPLGAQNEQFF.

This chain links TRBV11-3 with TRBJ2-1; D may be TRBD1 (6 bases). Trimming removed 5 bases from V and 3 bases from J, with 20 bases in between. The CDR3 length is 17 residues. Per the germline V gene, CDR1 is SGHNT and CDR2 is YENEEA. This chain's CDR3 is CASSVTAGTPSYNEQFF. In DNA, the CDR3 is TGTGCCAGCAGCGTAACCGCCGGGACACCGAGCTACAATGAGCAGTTCTTC.

V is TRBV5-1 and J is TRBJ1-4; 8 nucleotides align to TRBD1. V shed 4 bases, J shed 5 bases, and the junction held 10 bases outside the gene matches. CDR1 SGHRS and CDR2 YFSETQ come from the germline V gene. This CDR3 has 16 amino acids. CDR3 nucleotides: TGCGCCAGCAGCCTTTTAACAGGGGGAGGAAATGAAAAACTGTTTTTT. The encoded protein is CASSLLTGGGNEKLFF.

The chain joins TRBV11-2 to TRBJ1-5; 7 bases line up with TRBD1. With V trimmed by 2 bases and J by 7 bases, 11 bases remained unmatched. Germline loops: CDR1 SGHAT, CDR2 FQNNGV. The length of the CDR3 is 16 residues. CDR3 region: CASSLHTRGTGQPQHF. As DNA, the CDR3 is TGTGCCAGCAGCTTACACACCAGGGGGACGGGCCAGCCCCAGCATTTT.

This clone has a single count. The chain recombines TRBV27 with TRBJ1-6; TRBD1 aligns across 8 bases. V gave up 0 bases and J gave up 7 bases; unmatched junction bases: 2. In germline, CDR1 is MNHEY, CDR2 SMNVEV (reference sequence). The CDR3 has 15 amino acids. The CDR3 DNA is TGTGCCAGCAGTTTATCGGGACAGGTGAATTCACCCCTCCACTTT. It yields the protein CASSLSGQVNSPLHF.

J is TRBJ2-7 and V is TRBV7-8; 9 bases align to TRBD2. The CDR3 consists of 13 residues. Trimming took 8 bases from V and 10 from J; bases not matched to a gene: 12. The germline V gene has CDR1 SGHVS and CDR2 FQNEAQ. The CDR3 spells CASGDQLAGRQYF. The CDR3 DNA follows: TGTGCCAGCGGGGACCAACTAGCGGGCCGTCAGTACTTC.

This chain links TRBV9 with TRBJ1-6, with 8 nucleotides matching TRBD1. The CDR3 has 16 residues. Germline CDR1 reads SGDLS; CDR2 reads YYNGEE. With 2 bases clipped from V and 14 bases from J, the junction kept 15 bases outside the gene matches. CDR3 in DNA: TGTGCCAGCAGCGTTGGTGCCGGGACAGGCACAGCCACCCTCCACTTT. This codes for CASSVGAGTGTATLHF.

This clone was seen more than once but under ten times. V gene TRBV5-5 combines with J gene TRBJ2-7, with TRBD1 matching over 8 bases. Germline V gene sequence: CDR1 SGHKS, CDR2 YYEKEE (reference sequence). This CDR3 is 13 amino acids long. Losses at the gene ends were 3 bases for V and 3 bases for J; bases not matched to a gene: 2. Here the CDR3 DNA reads TGTGCCAGCAGCTATGGACAGGGCTACGAGCAGTACTTC. Protein: CASSYGQGYEQYF.

This sequence joins TRBV19 and TRBJ1-5; 9 bases line up with TRBD1. V lost 5 bases, J lost 6 bases, and 17 bases stayed unmatched. The CDR3 length is 18 residues. CDR1 is LNHDA, CDR2 SQIVND, per germline (reference sequence). CDR3 amino acids: CASSPPGQGFGGSQPQHF. The CDR3 nucleotides read TGTGCCAGTAGTCCTCCGGGACAGGGTTTTGGGGGAAGTCAGCCCCAGCATTTT.

The rearrangement joins TRBV5-1 to TRBJ1-1; D possibly corresponds to TRBD1 (6 bases). Germline values: CDR1 SGHRS, CDR2 YFSETQ. The germline V and J ends were trimmed by 4 bases and 1 base, with 17 bases remaining between them. The CDR3 has 16 amino acids. The CDR3 is CASSAGSRGENTEAFF. In nucleotides, the CDR3 is TGCGCCAGCAGCGCCGGAAGCAGGGGCGAGAACACTGAAGCTTTCTTT.

The chain joins TRBV7-2 to TRBJ1-4, with 7 bases lining up with TRBD1. This CDR3 contains 14 residues. The germline gives CDR1 SGHTA, CDR2 FQGNSA. Losses at the gene ends were 4 bases for V and 8 bases for J; bases not matched to a gene: 7. In DNA form, the CDR3 reads TGTGCCAGCAGCTCCCAGGGGGGAAGGGAAAAACTGTTTTTT. Encoded protein: CASSSQGGREKLFF.

In its sample, this clone was seen a few times. This chain joins TRBV4-3 and TRBJ2-5; 8 bases are a match to TRBD2. Germline lookup yields CDR1 LGHNA and CDR2 YSLEER. After removal of 4 bases from V and 4 bases from J, the junction contained 8 bases not matched to a gene. This CDR3 spans 15 amino acids. CDR3 DNA: TGCGCCAGCAGCCGATCCGGGGGGGCGCTAGAGACCCAGTACTTC. Translating gives CASSRSGGALETQYF.

This clone was seen only a few times. The chain is built from TRBV5-4 and TRBJ2-7; 7 bases match TRBD2. Losses at the gene ends were 4 bases for V and 6 bases for J; bases not matched to a gene: 13. CDR3 size: 15 residues. Looked up from germline, CDR1 is SGHNT and CDR2 is YYREEE (reference sequence). The CDR3 DNA sequence: TGTGCCAGCAGCCTGACTAGCTCAAGCTCCGTCGAGCAGTACTTC. This encodes CASSLTSSSSVEQYF.

The chain carries TRBV9 and TRBJ2-7; D possibly corresponds to TRBD1 (5 bases). Trimming took 0 bases from V and 1 from J, leaving 8 bases between them. This CDR3 is built from 14 residues. CDR1 is SGDLS and CDR2 is YYNGEE in the germline V gene. The CDR3 reads CASSVGRQSYEQYF. CDR3 coding DNA: TGTGCCAGCAGCGTAGGGAGACAGTCCTACGAGCAGTACTTC.

This chain connects TRBV12-5 to TRBJ2-2; possibly TRBD1 for D (5 bases). Trimming left V 1 base short and J 2 bases short, with 11 bases between. The CDR3 is made up of 16 amino acids. CDR1 LGHNT and CDR2 FRNRAP come from the germline V gene. The DNA for the CDR3 is TGTGCTAGTGGTTTGGCCAGGGAACTTAACACCGGGGAGCTGTTTTTT. Protein product: CASGLARELNTGELFF.

The chain uses TRBV5-8 and TRBJ1-1; D ambiguous. From germline, CDR1 is SGHTS and CDR2 YDEGEE. The V gene lost 2 bases and the J gene lost 6 bases, with 14 bases spanning the gap. This CDR3 comprises 14 residues. The CDR3 DNA reads as TGTGCCAGCAGCTTTTCTAGAGGAAACGCTGAAGCTTTCTTT. Translation gives CASSFSRGNAEAFF.